This T cell receptor beta chain was profiled in a study of sequential checkpoint blockade in melanoma. Concerning this clone itself: One junction end does not reproduce the germline sequence, and a read error may be involved.

This sample's treatment: randomized to nivolumab then ipilimumab (arm A) or the reverse (arm B). Repertoires were generated with immunoSEQ multiplex PCR, while TCRdb's copy carries only in-frame clones and drops some. The sample holds roughly 11,000 clones, roughly 80% seen once. The sequencing used CD8+ T cells sorted from blood (inferred from file names), collected from a patient given nivolumab and ipilimumab in sequence. The sequence came from a human donor with melanoma.

The CDR3 here is CASSSPTGPGNTTYF. The CDR3, as DNA: TGTGCCAGCAGCTCCCCGACAGGGCCTGGAAACACCACATATTTT. The J gene is TRBJ1-3, the V gene TRBV7-2; the match to TRBD1 covers 7 bases. Germline-derived CDR1 and CDR2 are SGHTA and FQGNSA. The CDR3 is made up of 15 amino acids.